The 11 T cell receptor beta chains below come from one sample, sequenced in a study of PD-1 blockade in mismatch repair-deficient tumors. Clones were sequenced by immunoSEQ multiplex PCR, and TCRdb holds only the in-frame ones, with some missing. The sample lists under 25,000 clones; over 75% were seen once. The specimen comprised PBMCs, sampled 52 weeks after starting pembrolizumab. The receptor source for this set is an adult with mismatch repair-deficient cancer.

The CDR3 protein is CASSLPGKETQYF. CDR3 in DNA: TGTGCCAGCAGTTTACCCGGGAAGGAGACCCAGTACTTC. The chain combines TRBV28 with TRBJ2-5; perhaps TRBD2 as D (5 bases). CDR3 length: 13 amino acids. Germline V gene sequence: CDR1 MDHEN, CDR2 SYDVKM. V dropped 2 bases and J dropped 5 bases, with 9 bases sitting between them.

The chain combines TRBV5-1 with TRBJ2-1, with 9 bases lining up with TRBD2. The CDR3 length is 17 residues. V gave up 4 bases and J gave up 0 bases; unmatched junction bases: 8. From germline, CDR1 is SGHRS and CDR2 YFSETQ. The CDR3 DNA reads as TGCGCCAGCAGCCCAAGGGGGGGACTAGCCTCCTACAATGAGCAGTTCTTC. It encodes CASSPRGGLASYNEQFF.

This clone was recorded a few times. The CDR3: CASRTGWTEAFF. The CDR3 nucleotides read TGTGCCAGCAGAACAGGGTGGACTGAAGCTTTCTTT. V gene TRBV27 combines with J gene TRBJ1-1; TRBD1 is a possible D gene (6 bases). Germline values: CDR1 MNHEY, CDR2 SMNVEV (reference sequence). Trimming took off 6 bases at V and 5 bases at J, with 10 bases between the two ends. CDR3 length: 12 amino acids.

The rearrangement joins TRBV27 to TRBJ1-4; 7 bases match TRBD1. Germline trimming cut 4 bases from V and 4 bases from J; bases unmatched to any gene: 6. The CDR3 contains 15 residues. CDR1 is MNHEY, CDR2 SMNVEV, per germline (reference sequence). In nucleotides, the CDR3 is TGTGCCAGCAGTTATACGACAGGGCTTAATGAAAAACTGTTTTTT. This translates into CASSYTTGLNEKLFF.

This clone was seen only once. The V and J genes are TRBV6-1 and TRBJ2-7; 9 bases agree with TRBD2. Germline V gives CDR1 MNHNS, CDR2 SASEGT. Losses at the gene ends were 2 bases for V and 3 bases for J; bases not matched to a gene: 8. The length of the CDR3 is 16 residues. The CDR3 nucleotides are TGTGCCAGCAGTGAAAAGGTGGCTAGCGGGAACTACGAGCAGTACTTC. This gives the protein CASSEKVASGNYEQYF.

V gene TRBV9 combines with J gene TRBJ1-3; D is uncertain. CDR1 is SGDLS and CDR2 is YYNGEE in the germline V gene. The CDR3 has 15 amino acids. Trimming pared 0 bases from V and 2 bases from J, leaving 9 bases between. CDR3 DNA: TGTGCCAGCAGCGTAGAAGTGACTCCTGGAAACACCATATATTTT. Encoded protein: CASSVEVTPGNTIYF.

CDR3 in amino acids: CASSPGNTDTQYF. The CDR3 nucleotides are TGTGCCAGCAGCCCGGGGAACACAGATACGCAGTATTTT. The J gene is TRBJ2-3, the V gene TRBV6-4, with a weak D call TRBD2 (5 bases). Looked up from germline, CDR1 is MRHNA and CDR2 is SNTAGT. The CDR3 has 13 residues. V lost 6 bases and J 2 bases, leaving 9 bases between the germline ends.

V gene TRBV19 combines with J gene TRBJ2-1, with 12 bases that match TRBD2. Losses at the gene ends were 3 bases for V and 0 bases for J; bases not matched to a gene: 3. The CDR3 is made up of 17 amino acids. CDR1 and CDR2 (germline): LNHDA, SQIVND (reference sequence). CDR3 sequence (DNA): TGTGCCAGTAGTATTGGGACTAGCGGGCCCTCCTACAATGAGCAGTTCTTC. It translates to CASSIGTSGPSYNEQFF.

The chain links TRBV27 to TRBJ2-1, with D uncertain. Germline loops: CDR1 MNHEY, CDR2 SMNVEV (reference sequence). The CDR3 covers 11 residues. The V end was cut by 3 bases, the J end by 7 bases, with 4 bases between. CDR3 sequence (DNA): TGTGCCAGCAGTTTCGCGAATGAGCAGTTCTTC. As protein: CASSFANEQFF.

This clone was recorded once. This chain connects TRBV19 to TRBJ1-6; D uncertain. Germline assignment: CDR1 LNHDA and CDR2 SQIVND (reference sequence). This CDR3 is 16 amino acids long. The V gene lost 1 base and the J gene lost 3 bases, with 10 bases spanning the gap. The CDR3 region has the DNA TGTGCCAGTAGTATAGGTCGAGGGTACTATAATTCACCCCTCCACTTT. Its translation: CASSIGRGYYNSPLHF.

CDR3 DNA: TGTGCCAGTAGTATAAACCGGGTCAATGAGCAGTTCTTC. It translates to CASSINRVNEQFF. The chain employs TRBV19 and TRBJ2-1; D ambiguous. Germline assignment: CDR1 LNHDA and CDR2 SQIVND (reference sequence). V lost 2 bases to trimming and J lost 6 bases, with 8 bases between them. The CDR3 consists of 13 residues.